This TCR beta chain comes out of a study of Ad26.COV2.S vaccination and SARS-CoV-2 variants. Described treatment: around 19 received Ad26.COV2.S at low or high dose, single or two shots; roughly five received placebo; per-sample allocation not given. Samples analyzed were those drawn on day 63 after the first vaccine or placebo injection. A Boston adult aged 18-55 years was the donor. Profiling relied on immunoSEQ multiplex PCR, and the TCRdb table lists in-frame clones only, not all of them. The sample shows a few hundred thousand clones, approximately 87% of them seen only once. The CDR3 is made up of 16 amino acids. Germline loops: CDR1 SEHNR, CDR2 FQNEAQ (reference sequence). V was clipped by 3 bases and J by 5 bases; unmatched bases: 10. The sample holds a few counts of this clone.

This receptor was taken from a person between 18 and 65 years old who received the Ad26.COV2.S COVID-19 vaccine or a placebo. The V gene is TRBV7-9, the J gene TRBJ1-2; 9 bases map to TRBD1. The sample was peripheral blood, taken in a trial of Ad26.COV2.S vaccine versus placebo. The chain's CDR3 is CASSFLRDRVSYGYTF. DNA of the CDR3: TGTGCCAGCAGCTTTCTCCGGGACAGGGTGTCATATGGCTACACCTTC.